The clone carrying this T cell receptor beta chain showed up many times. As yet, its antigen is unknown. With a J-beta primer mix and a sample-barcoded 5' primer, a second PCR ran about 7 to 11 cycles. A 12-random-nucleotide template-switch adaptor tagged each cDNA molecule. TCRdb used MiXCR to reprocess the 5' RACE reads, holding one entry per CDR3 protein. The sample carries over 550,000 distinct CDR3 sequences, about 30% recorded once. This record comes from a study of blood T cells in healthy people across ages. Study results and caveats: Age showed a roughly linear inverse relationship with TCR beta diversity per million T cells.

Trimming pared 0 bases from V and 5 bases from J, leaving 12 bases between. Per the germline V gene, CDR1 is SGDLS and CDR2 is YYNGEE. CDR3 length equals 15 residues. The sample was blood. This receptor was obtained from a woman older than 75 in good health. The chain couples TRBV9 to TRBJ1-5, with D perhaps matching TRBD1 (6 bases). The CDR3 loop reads CASSVGDNRYQPQHF. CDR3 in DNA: TGTGCCAGCAGCGTAGGGGACAACAGGTATCAGCCCCAGCATTTT.